The 4 T cell receptor beta chains in this list originate from one sample, sequenced in a study of cytomegalovirus exposure and HLA in healthy donors. The PCR contained 60 Vbeta and 13 Jbeta primers. Produced via immunoSEQ multiplex PCR; TCRdb's table is partial and in-frame only. The sample has approximately 110,000 clones; 65% to 80% are singletons. What was sequenced was PBMCs. The receptor set was obtained from a female donor in good health and CMV-seropositive.

The CDR3 is CASSSQGASNYGYTF. The DNA of the CDR3 is TGTGCCAGTAGTTCACAGGGGGCGTCTAACTATGGCTACACCTTC. The chain carries TRBV19 and TRBJ1-2; 9 bases align to TRBD1. Trimming at V came to 5 bases and at J to 0 bases, leaving 4 bases not matched to a gene. The CDR3 spans 15 residues. The V gene's germline CDR1 is LNHDA and CDR2 SQIVND (reference sequence). The entire variable domain, with the rest obtained from reference TRBV19 and TRBJ1-2, is as follows: DGGITQSPKYLFRKEGQNVTLSCEQNLNHDAMYWYRQDPGQGLRLIYYSQIVNDFQKGDIAEGYSVSREKKESFPLTVTSAQKNPTAFYLCASSSQGASNYGYTFGSGTRLTVV.

The chain joins TRBV28 to TRBJ2-7; maybe TRBD1 (5 bases). The CDR3 loop spans 13 amino acids. CDR1 and CDR2 from the germline V gene are MDHEN and SYDVKM. V was pared by 5 bases and J by 9 bases, with 17 bases between. CDR3 sequence: CASSLRTSPRQYF. The CDR3 nucleotides are TGTGCCAGCAGTCTTAGGACAAGCCCCAGGCAGTACTTC.

This clone showed up just once. The chain is built from TRBV19 and TRBJ1-1, with D maybe TRBD1 (6 bases). Germline values: CDR1 LNHDA, CDR2 SQIVND (reference sequence). This CDR3 is 17 amino acids long. Trimming shortened V by 2 bases and J by 1 base, and 17 bases separated the two germline ends. CDR3 sequence reads: CASSIPGGTGSNTEAFF. CDR3 nucleotides: TGTGCCAGTAGTATACCCGGAGGTACAGGGTCGAACACTGAAGCTTTCTTT. Using reference TRBV19 and TRBJ1-1 for the parts outside the CDR3, the full variable domain is DGGITQSPKYLFRKEGQNVTLSCEQNLNHDAMYWYRQDPGQGLRLIYYSQIVNDFQKGDIAEGYSVSREKKESFPLTVTSAQKNPTAFYLCASSIPGGTGSNTEAFFGQGTRLTVV.

The chain couples TRBV5-1 to TRBJ2-7; the match to TRBD2 covers 10 bases. CDR1 and CDR2 (germline): SGHRS, YFSETQ. V shed 0 bases and J 0 bases; nucleotides not matched to a gene: 6. The CDR3 loop spans 17 amino acids. CDR3 coding DNA: TGCGCCAGCAGCTTGGGGCTAGCGGGAGTCTTCTCCTACGAGCAGTACTTC. Translation gives CASSLGLAGVFSYEQYF. The full variable domain, completed using reference TRBV5-1 and TRBJ2-7, is KAGVTQTPRYLIKTRGQQVTLSCSPISGHRSVSWYQQTPGQGLQFLFEYFSETQRNKGNFPGRFSGRQFSNSRSEMNVSTLELGDSALYLCASSLGLAGVFSYEQYFGPGTRLTVT.